A selection of T cell receptor beta chains follows, all from one sample in a study of blood T cell repertoires in COVID-19. Using immunoSEQ multiplex PCR, the repertoire was profiled, and TCRdb retains in-frame clones only, with some absent. The table includes fewer than 450,000 clones, approximately 89% detected once. Sequencing input: peripheral blood. All receptors derive from a woman aged 45-65 years with COVID-19, enrolled during active disease. Both conserved end residues are part of each CDR3. The D gene is left open where the match is weak. Size tells how often a clone was seen (once, few, many) or the class of an expanded clone, and some rows leave it out.

length: 17
V: TRBV4-1
D: NA
size: NA
J: TRBJ1-4
DNA: TGCGCCAGCAGCCAAGTCGGGGGGTTTGCAACTAATGAAAAACTGTTTTTT
CDR3: CASSQVGGFATNEKLFF

length: 15
V: TRBV15
D: NA
size: NA
J: TRBJ2-7
DNA: TGTGCCACCAGCAGAGGTCGGGACACCTCCTACGAGCAGTACTTC
CDR3: CATSRGRDTSYEQYF

length: 14
V: TRBV6-5
D: TRBD2
size: few
J: TRBJ2-7
DNA: TGTGCCAGCAGCCGCCCGGGACTAGCAGACGAGCAGTACTTC
CDR3: CASSRPGLADEQYF

length: 16
V: TRBV13
D: NA
size: NA
J: TRBJ2-6
DNA: TGTGCCAGCAGCCCACCCAGGGTCTCTGGGGCCAACGTCCTGACTTTC
CDR3: CASSPPRVSGANVLTF

length: 9
V: TRBV6-6
D: NA
size: NA
J: TRBJ1-2
DNA: TGTGCCTTACACCCGGGCTACACCTTC
CDR3: CALHPGYTF

length: 15
V: TRBV5-7
D: TRBD1
size: NA
J: TRBJ1-6
DNA: TGTGCCAGCATAAAAACGACAGGGATAGATTCACCCCTCCACTTT
CDR3: CASIKTTGIDSPLHF

length: 11
V: TRBV21-1
D: NA
size: NA
J: TRBJ2-7
DNA: TGTGCCCGCATCCCACCCGGCGAGCAGTACTTC
CDR3: CARIPPGEQYF

length: 13
V: TRBV12-3/TRBV12-4
D: NA
size: NA
J: TRBJ2-4
DNA: TGTGCCAGCAGGATCAGGGGAGGGAACATTCAGTACTTC
CDR3: CASRIRGGNIQYF

length: 16
V: TRBV7-7
D: TRBD2
size: NA
J: TRBJ2-1
DNA: TGTGCCAGCAGCCCGCGGGGGGCAGGGTCGTACAATGAGCAGTTCTTC
CDR3: CASSPRGAGSYNEQFF

length: 15
V: TRBV6-5
D: NA
size: NA
J: TRBJ2-3
DNA: TGTGCCAGCAGTTACTCGTACGGAGGGAGGGATACGCAGTATTTT
CDR3: CASSYSYGGRDTQYF

length: 13
V: TRBV30
D: NA
size: NA
J: TRBJ1-1
DNA: TGTGCCGGTAACAGGGATAGGGGAACTGAAGCTTTCTTT
CDR3: CAGNRDRGTEAFF

length: 16
V: TRBV10-2
D: NA
size: NA
J: TRBJ2-2
DNA: TGCGCCAGCAGTGAGGGGTCTACAGGGTATGGCGGGGAGCTGTTTTTT
CDR3: CASSEGSTGYGGELFF

length: 15
V: TRBV5-1
D: NA
size: NA
J: TRBJ2-3
DNA: TGCGCCAGCAGCTTGACAACAGTCGGCACAGATACGCAGTATTTT
CDR3: CASSLTTVGTDTQYF

length: 15
V: TRBV27
D: TRBD1
size: NA
J: TRBJ2-3
DNA: TGTGCCAGCAGTTTAGGACAGGGGGTCGCAGATACGCAGTATTTT
CDR3: CASSLGQGVADTQYF

length: 15
V: TRBV3-1/TRBV3-2
D: NA
size: NA
J: TRBJ2-7
DNA: TGTGCCAGCAGTCAAGGGAATAGCGGAGCCTACGAGCAGTACTTC
CDR3: CASSQGNSGAYEQYF

length: 15
V: TRBV19
D: TRBD1
size: NA
J: TRBJ1-1
DNA: TGTGCCAGTAGTATAGGGGAAGGGGGCTCACCTGAAGCTTTCTTT
CDR3: CASSIGEGGSPEAFF

length: 12
V: TRBV10-3
D: NA
size: NA
J: TRBJ2-5
DNA: TGTGCCATCAGTGATGCAGGAGAGACCCAGTACTTC
CDR3: CAISDAGETQYF

length: 15
V: TRBV7-9
D: NA
size: NA
J: TRBJ1-2
DNA: TGTGCCAGCAGCCCGTTAGGGGGGGCTAACTATGGCTACACCTTC
CDR3: CASSPLGGANYGYTF

length: 13
V: TRBV12-3/TRBV12-4
D: NA
size: NA
J: TRBJ1-5
DNA: TGTGCCAGCAGTTCGGGACTTAGGCAGCCCCAGCATTTT
CDR3: CASSSGLRQPQHF

length: 12
V: TRBV20-1
D: NA
size: NA
J: TRBJ1-5
DNA: TGCAGTGCTAATGACGGGGATCAGCCCCAGCATTTT
CDR3: CSANDGDQPQHF

length: 13
V: TRBV6-5
D: TRBD1
size: NA
J: TRBJ1-6
DNA: TGTGCCACCTGCCGGGACAGTGATTCACCCCTCCACTTT
CDR3: CATCRDSDSPLHF

length: 18
V: TRBV10-3
D: TRBD1
size: NA
J: TRBJ2-2
DNA: TGTGCCATCAGTGACTCCCGGACAGGGGGCGCGATCACCGGGGAGCTGTTTTTT
CDR3: CAISDSRTGGAITGELFF

length: 15
V: TRBV11-2
D: NA
size: NA
J: TRBJ1-3
DNA: TGTGCCAGCAGCCTAAGGGGGAACGTTGGAAACACCATATATTTT
CDR3: CASSLRGNVGNTIYF

length: 14
V: TRBV3-1/TRBV3-2
D: TRBD1
size: once
J: TRBJ2-1
DNA: TGTGCCAGCAGCCCTCCCTCAGGGGGCAGTGAGCAGTTCTTC
CDR3: CASSPPSGGSEQFF

length: 13
V: TRBV19
D: NA
size: once
J: TRBJ1-5
DNA: TGTGCCAGTATGTTGGGAGGCAATCAGCCCCAGCATTTT
CDR3: CASMLGGNQPQHF